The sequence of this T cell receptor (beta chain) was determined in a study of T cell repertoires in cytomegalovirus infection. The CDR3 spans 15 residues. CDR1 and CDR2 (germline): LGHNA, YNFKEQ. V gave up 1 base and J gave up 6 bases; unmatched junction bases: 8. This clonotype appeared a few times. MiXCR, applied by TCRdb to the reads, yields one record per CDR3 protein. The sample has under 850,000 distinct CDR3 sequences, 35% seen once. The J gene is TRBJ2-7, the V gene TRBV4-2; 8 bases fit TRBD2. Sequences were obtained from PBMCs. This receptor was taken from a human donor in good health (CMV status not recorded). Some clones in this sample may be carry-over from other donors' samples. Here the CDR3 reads CASSQGHIGTSEQYF. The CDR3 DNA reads TGTGCCAGCAGCCAAGGCCACATCGGGACTAGCGAGCAGTACTTC.